The 6 T cell receptor beta chains listed next were all sequenced from one sample in a study of CXCR3-negative and CXCR3-positive naive CD8 T cells. TRB cDNA libraries were made by UMI-labeled 5' RACE. TCRdb derives one entry per CDR3 protein from the 5' RACE reads, leaving out DNA. The sample totals roughly 39,000 distinct CDR3 sequences. Sequencing input: memory CD8+ T cells from blood. The receptor set was obtained from a human donor in good health. Some clones in this sample may be carry-over from other donors' samples.

The chain couples TRBV14 to TRBJ1-2; TCRdb selects TRBD1, and the lack of DNA leaves this call unchecked. Germline-derived CDR1 and CDR2 are SGHDN and FVKESK. This CDR3 is 16 amino acids long. This CDR3 reads CASSQDIGRDPYGYTF.

The chain uses TRBV4-1 and TRBJ2-3. The CDR3 loop spans 16 amino acids. Germline lookup yields CDR1 MGHRA and CDR2 YSYEKL. CDR3 protein: CASSQDMATGTDTQYF.

The chain recombines TRBV12-3 or TRBV12-4 with TRBJ2-1. This CDR3 comprises 12 residues. The CDR3 loop is CASNQQNNEQFF.

V and J are TRBV7-6 and TRBJ2-2; lacking DNA, the TRBD2 call made by TCRdb goes unchecked. Germline CDR1 reads SGHVS; CDR2 reads FNYEAQ. The CDR3 runs 16 residues. The CDR3 here is CASSASSGVTTGELFF.

V is TRBV20-1 and J is TRBJ2-7; TCRdb returns TRBD1, unconfirmable since there is no DNA. Germline V gene lookup returns CDR1 DFQATT and CDR2 SNEGSKA (reference sequence). The CDR3 sequence is 12 residues long. The CDR3 spells CSAQHRGGEQYF.

The rearrangement joins TRBV7-2 to TRBJ2-3. This CDR3 has 13 residues. The germline V gene has CDR1 SGHTA and CDR2 FQGNSA. CDR3 amino acids: CASSPWVTDTQYF.